The next 20 T cell receptor beta chains were all read from a single sample in a study of T cell repertoires in cytomegalovirus infection (dated by TCRdb to about 2019). Reads for this sample came from an Illumina HiSeq 1500. TCRdb applied fastp at Q25 and MiXCR to the public reads, then kept only in-frame beta chains. One record per CDR3 amino acid sequence lists the most common genes and DNA. Present in this sample are more than 150,000 distinct CDR3 sequences, approximately 30% of which were seen just once. The leading ten clones occupy 31% of the sample. Sequenced: PBMCs. Receptors originate from a human donor in good health (CMV status not recorded). Some clones in this sample may be carry-over from other donors' samples.

This clonotype was counted ten times or more. The chain combines TRBV20-1 with TRBJ1-1, with a weak D call TRBD1 (5 bases). This CDR3 contains 12 residues. The germline V gene encodes CDR1 DFQATT and CDR2 SNEGSKA (reference sequence). Trimming took 2 bases from V and 1 from J, leaving 5 bases between them. The CDR3 sequence is CSARTGNTEAFF. The CDR3 nucleotides are TGCAGTGCTAGAACAGGGAACACTGAAGCTTTCTTT.

The rearrangement uses TRBV7-3 and TRBJ2-7; TRBD1 matches at 11 bases. Trimming took 6 bases from V and 4 from J; bases not matched to a gene: 2. Germline CDR1 SGHTA, CDR2 FQGTGA. The CDR3 sequence is 13 residues long. The CDR3 nucleotides read TGTGCCAGCAGGGGACAGGGGGAATACGAGCAGTACTTC. As protein: CASRGQGEYEQYF.

The rearrangement joins TRBV20-1 to TRBJ2-6; TRBD2 aligns across 12 bases. V dropped 2 bases and J dropped 0; count of bases not matched to a gene: 11. CDR3 length: 20 residues. Germline CDR1 is DFQATT and CDR2 is SNEGSKA (reference sequence). CDR3 sequence reads: CSARPDPTSGGNSGANVLTF. CDR3 sequence (DNA): TGCAGTGCTAGACCGGACCCGACTAGCGGGGGAAACTCTGGGGCCAACGTCCTGACTTTC.

This clonotype was counted at least ten times. The rearrangement uses TRBV7-2 and TRBJ2-3; 7 bases are a match to TRBD1. This CDR3 contains 15 residues. The V segment lost 5 bases and the J segment 0 bases; nucleotides outside the gene matches: 5. The germline gives CDR1 SGHTA, CDR2 FQGNSA. CDR3 nucleotide sequence: TGTGCCAGCAGCCGCGACAGGGATAGCACAGATACGCAGTATTTT. This gives the protein CASSRDRDSTDTQYF.

This clonotype was counted a few times. CDR3 residues: CATSTGRRGNQPQHF. Here the CDR3 DNA reads TGTGCCACCAGCACAGGGAGGCGCGGCAATCAGCCCCAGCATTTT. V is TRBV15 and J is TRBJ1-5, with a possible D match to TRBD1 (5 bases). CDR3 length equals 15 residues. Germline CDR1 and CDR2: LNHNV and YYDKDF (reference sequence). The V and J ends lost 4 bases and 2 bases respectively, with 12 bases between them.

The chain links TRBV7-8 to TRBJ2-7; 7 nucleotides line up with TRBD2. The germline V gene encodes CDR1 SGHVS and CDR2 FQNEAQ. The CDR3 is 13 residues long. Trimming cost V 4 bases and J 3 bases; bases outside gene matches: 3. The DNA of the CDR3 is TGTGCCAGCAGCTCGGGACTACTCTACGAGCAGTACTTC. Its protein is CASSSGLLYEQYF.

The V gene is TRBV7-3, the J gene TRBJ2-7; TRBD1 might be the D (6 bases). V was shortened by 2 bases and J by 0 bases, with 11 bases between the two germline ends. Germline V gene data show CDR1 as SGHTA and CDR2 as FQGTGA. The length of the CDR3 is 15 residues. CDR3 nucleotide sequence: TGTGCCAGCAGCTTATACTCAGGGGCCTCCTACGAGCAGTACTTC. It is translated as CASSLYSGASYEQYF.

There are many counts of this clonotype. J is TRBJ1-1 and V is TRBV10-1; D remains unclear. V was clipped by 3 bases and J by 2 bases, with 4 bases between them. Germline V CDR1 and CDR2: WNHNN, SYGVQD (reference sequence). The CDR3 spans 12 residues. Here the CDR3 DNA reads TGCGCCAGCAGTGACCCTAACACTGAAGCTTTCTTT. It yields the protein CASSDPNTEAFF.

This clonotype has just a few counts. The V and J genes are TRBV5-1 and TRBJ2-5; 7 nucleotides align to TRBD2. After removal of 2 bases from V and 2 bases from J, the junction contained 9 bases not matched to a gene. There are 16 residues in the CDR3. From germline, CDR1 is SGHRS and CDR2 YFSETQ. The CDR3 nucleotides read TGCGCCAGCAGCTTCGGGCTAGCGGTTCCTCAAGAGACCCAGTACTTC. Translating it yields CASSFGLAVPQETQYF.

This clonotype was picked up many times. V is TRBV7-2 and J is TRBJ1-4; TRBD1 is a possible D gene (6 bases). The CDR3 runs 14 residues. Germline V CDR1 and CDR2: SGHTA, FQGNSA. Trimming stripped 5 bases from V and 6 bases from J, with 13 bases between. DNA for the CDR3: TGTGCCAGCAGCCCCAGGGGTGAGGATGAAAAACTGTTTTTT. Amino acids: CASSPRGEDEKLFF. The whole variable domain, filled in from reference TRBV7-2 and TRBJ1-4, reads GAGVSQSPSNKVTEKGKDVELRCDPISGHTALYWYRQSLGQGLEFLIYFQGNSAPDKSGLPSDRFSAERTGGSVSTLTIQRTQQEDSAVYLCASSPRGEDEKLFFGSGTQLSVL.

Many counts were recorded for this clonotype. The chain links TRBV7-3 to TRBJ2-1; possibly TRBD1 for D (6 bases). Trimming left V 5 bases short and J 4 bases short, with 9 bases between. CDR1 SGHTA and CDR2 FQGTGA come from the germline V gene. The CDR3 sequence is 13 residues long. CDR3 sequence: CASSVTGYNEQFF. CDR3 in DNA: TGTGCCAGCAGCGTGACAGGTTACAATGAGCAGTTCTTC.

The CDR3 here is CASSPTFGQANYEQYF. CDR3 nucleotide sequence: TGTGCCAGCAGCCCCACTTTCGGGCAGGCGAACTACGAGCAGTACTTC. The chain uses TRBV3-1 and TRBJ2-7; D remains unclear. The length of the CDR3 is 16 residues. The V gene's germline CDR1 is LGHDT and CDR2 YNNKEL (reference sequence). Between the trimmed V and J ends, which lost 4 bases and 3 bases, there was a span of 19 bases.

The genes are TRBV20-1 and TRBJ2-7, with unresolved D. Germline V lookup: CDR1 DFQATT, CDR2 SNEGSKA (reference sequence). Trimming cost V 0 bases and J 0 bases, with 6 bases left between them. The CDR3 is made up of 13 amino acids. The CDR3 loop reads CSAREGYSYEQYF. In nucleotides, the CDR3 is TGCAGTGCTAGAGAGGGATACTCCTACGAGCAGTACTTC.

This clonotype was counted between two and nine times. The rearrangement joins TRBV7-4 to TRBJ2-2, with TRBD1 matching 10 bases. CDR1 is SGHVT, CDR2 SQSDAQ, per germline. V was clipped by 4 bases and J by 1 base; unmatched bases: 6. The CDR3 contains 17 residues. The CDR3 region is CASSSAGTGVNTGELFF. The CDR3, as DNA: TGTGCCAGCAGCTCCGCCGGGACAGGGGTGAACACCGGGGAGCTGTTTTTT.

This clonotype turned up a few times. This chain uses TRBV6-2 or TRBV6-3 with TRBJ1-5, with 7 bases matching TRBD1. V dropped 2 bases and J dropped 2; count of bases not matched to a gene: 15. This CDR3 comprises 19 residues. The germline gives CDR1 MNHEY, CDR2 SVGEGT. The CDR3 sequence is CASSYTQGITSKGNQPQHF. CDR3 in DNA: TGTGCCAGCAGTTACACACAGGGGATAACCTCTAAGGGCAATCAGCCCCAGCATTTT.

The sample holds a few counts of this clonotype. The chain uses TRBV11-2 and TRBJ1-1; no definite D call. Germline V gene data show CDR1 as SGHAT and CDR2 as FQNNGV. The CDR3 is 14 residues long. Trimming left V 0 bases short and J 1 base short, with 6 bases between. The CDR3 DNA reads as TGTGCCAGCAGCTTAGAGCAGCGGAACACTGAAGCTTTCTTT. Translating it yields CASSLEQRNTEAFF.

On this clonotype itself: One end of the junction does not line up with germline, which may come from a read error. The gene calls are TRBV7-6 and TRBJ2-5, with D perhaps TRBD2 (5 bases). The CDR3 sequence is 14 residues long. Germline V lookup: CDR1 SGHVS, CDR2 FNYEAQ. This CDR3 reads CASSTAGGGETQYF. CDR3 nucleotide sequence: TGTGCTAGCAGCACCGCGGGCGGCGGGGAGACCCAGTACTTC. Drawing the rest from reference TRBV7-6 and TRBJ2-5, the complete variable domain is GAGVSQSPRYKVTKRGQDVALRCDPISGHVSLYWYRQALGQGPEFLTYFNYEAQQDKSGLPNDRFSAERPEGSISTLTIQRTEQRDSAMYRCASSTAGGGETQYFGPGTRLLVL.

Only a few counts were recorded for this clonotype. J is TRBJ1-4 and V is TRBV29-1, with no clear D. The CDR3 spans 13 residues. The germline CDR1 and CDR2 sequences are SQVTM and ANQGSEA. The V end lost 2 bases, the J end lost 8 bases, and 12 bases lay between the germline ends. The CDR3 DNA reads TGCAGCGTTGAACTGGGAGGCGGCGAAAAACTGTTTTTT. Its translation: CSVELGGGEKLFF.

The table lists this clonotype with many counts. The genes are TRBV7-3 and TRBJ2-2; D unresolved. This CDR3 has 16 amino acids. Deletions cut 5 bases from V and 2 bases from J, with 15 bases between. From germline, CDR1 is SGHTA and CDR2 FQGTGA. The CDR3 DNA sequence: TGTGCCAGCAGCCCGAACTGGAACATTAACACCGGGGAGCTGTTTTTT. As protein: CASSPNWNINTGELFF.

This clonotype occurred a few times. This rearrangement joins TRBV7-2 to TRBJ1-6, with TRBD1 identical over 9 bases. The V gene's germline CDR1 is SGHTA and CDR2 FQGNSA. Trimming took 3 bases from V and 9 from J; bases not matched to a gene: 6. The CDR3 extends over 15 amino acids. Here the CDR3 DNA reads TGTGCCAGCAGCTTCTGGGACAGGGAGGCTTCACCCCTCCACTTT. The encoded protein is CASSFWDREASPLHF.